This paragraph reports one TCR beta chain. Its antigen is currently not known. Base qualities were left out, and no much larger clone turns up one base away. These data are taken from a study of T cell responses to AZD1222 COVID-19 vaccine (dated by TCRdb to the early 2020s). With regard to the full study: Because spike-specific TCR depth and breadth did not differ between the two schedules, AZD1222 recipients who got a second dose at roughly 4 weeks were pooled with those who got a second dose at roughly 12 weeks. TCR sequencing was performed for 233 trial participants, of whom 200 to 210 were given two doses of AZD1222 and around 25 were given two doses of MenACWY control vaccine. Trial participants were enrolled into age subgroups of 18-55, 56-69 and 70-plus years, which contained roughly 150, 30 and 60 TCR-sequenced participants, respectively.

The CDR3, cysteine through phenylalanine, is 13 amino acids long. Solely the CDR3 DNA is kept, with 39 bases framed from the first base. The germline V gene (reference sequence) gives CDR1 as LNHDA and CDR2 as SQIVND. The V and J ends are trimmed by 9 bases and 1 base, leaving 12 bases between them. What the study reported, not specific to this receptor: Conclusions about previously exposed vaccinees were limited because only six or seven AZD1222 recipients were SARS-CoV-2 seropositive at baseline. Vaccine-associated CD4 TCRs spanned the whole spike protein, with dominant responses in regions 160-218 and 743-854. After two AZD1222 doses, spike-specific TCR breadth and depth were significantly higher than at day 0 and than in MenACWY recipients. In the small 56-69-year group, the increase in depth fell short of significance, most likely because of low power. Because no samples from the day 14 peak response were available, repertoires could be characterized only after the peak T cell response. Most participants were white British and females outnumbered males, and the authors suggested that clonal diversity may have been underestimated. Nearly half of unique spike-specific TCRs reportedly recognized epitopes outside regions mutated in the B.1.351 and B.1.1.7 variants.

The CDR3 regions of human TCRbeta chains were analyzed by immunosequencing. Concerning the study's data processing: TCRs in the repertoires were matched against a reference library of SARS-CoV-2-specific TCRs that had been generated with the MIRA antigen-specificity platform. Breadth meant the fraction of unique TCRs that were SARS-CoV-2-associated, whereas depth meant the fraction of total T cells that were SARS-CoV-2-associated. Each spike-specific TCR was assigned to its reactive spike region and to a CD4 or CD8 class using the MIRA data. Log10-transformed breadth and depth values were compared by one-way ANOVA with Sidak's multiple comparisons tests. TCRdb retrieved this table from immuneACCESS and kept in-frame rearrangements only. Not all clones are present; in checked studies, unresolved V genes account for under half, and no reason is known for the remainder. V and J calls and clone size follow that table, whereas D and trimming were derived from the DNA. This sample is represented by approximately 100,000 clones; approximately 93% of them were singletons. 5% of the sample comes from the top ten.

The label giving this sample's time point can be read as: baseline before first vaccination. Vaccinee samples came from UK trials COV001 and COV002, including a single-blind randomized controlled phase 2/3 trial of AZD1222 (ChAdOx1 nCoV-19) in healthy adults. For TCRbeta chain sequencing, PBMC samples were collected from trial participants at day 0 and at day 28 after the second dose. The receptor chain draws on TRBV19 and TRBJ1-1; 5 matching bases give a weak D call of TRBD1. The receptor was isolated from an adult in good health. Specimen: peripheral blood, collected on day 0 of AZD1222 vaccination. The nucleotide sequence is TGTGCCAGCAATCCCAGGGAGAACACTGAAGCTTTCTTT. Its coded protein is CASNPRENTEAFF.